Shown below are 18 T cell receptor beta chains from a single sample sequenced in a study of T cell changes during pregnancy in multiple sclerosis. The table came from immunoSEQ multiplex PCR; TCRdb's copy has only in-frame clones and leaves some out. Of 55,000 to 70,000 clones detected, nearly 90% appear once; the ten largest clones hold around 2.5%. Sample: peripheral blood, taken in the first trimester of pregnancy. The receptor source for this set is a female donor with multiple sclerosis, enrolled in a pregnancy study.

V and J are TRBV5-1 and TRBJ2-1; D uncertain. V shed 4 bases and J shed 7 bases, with 6 bases lying between them. Germline V CDR1 and CDR2: SGHRS, YFSETQ. The CDR3 covers 11 residues. CDR3 coding DNA: TGCGCCAGCAGCATAGAGAATGAGCAGTTCTTC. Protein product: CASSIENEQFF.

V is TRBV7-2 and J is TRBJ1-1; the D gene is possibly TRBD1 (6 bases). This CDR3 spans 15 amino acids. V was shortened by 3 bases and J by 4 bases, with 15 bases between the two germline ends. Germline values: CDR1 SGHTA, CDR2 FQGNSA. The CDR3 spells CASSFRGGGGTEAFF. CDR3 bases: TGTGCCAGCAGCTTTAGGGGGGGAGGCGGCACTGAAGCTTTCTTT.

The chain employs TRBV27 and TRBJ2-1; the D is unclear. Trimming removed 4 bases at V and 0 bases at J, with 10 bases between. Germline CDR1 is MNHEY and CDR2 is SMNVEV (reference sequence). The CDR3 is 15 residues long. The CDR3 here is CASSYDPSSYNEQFF. DNA of the CDR3: TGTGCCAGCAGTTATGACCCTAGCTCCTACAATGAGCAGTTCTTC.

The chain links TRBV6-6 to TRBJ2-3; D remains ambiguous. The germline V gene has CDR1 MNHNY and CDR2 SVGAGI (reference sequence). With 6 bases removed from V and 0 bases from J, the gap between germline ends came to 7 bases. This CDR3 is built from 13 residues. This CDR3 reads CASRGWSTDTQYF. The CDR3 bases are TGTGCCAGCAGGGGCTGGAGCACAGATACGCAGTATTTT.

V usage is TRBV10-3 and J usage is TRBJ2-3; 8 nucleotides agree with TRBD2. The CDR3 covers 16 residues. Trimming cost V 6 bases and J 7 bases; bases outside gene matches: 15. The germline CDR1 and CDR2 sequences are ENHRY and SYGVKD. This CDR3 is CAIREGAGVVVNTQYF. As DNA, the CDR3 is TGTGCCATCAGAGAGGGAGCGGGAGTCGTCGTGAATACGCAGTATTTT.

This chain uses TRBV9 with TRBJ1-2; D might be TRBD1 (5 bases). The V and J ends lost 0 bases and 5 bases respectively, with 14 bases between them. The germline gives CDR1 SGDLS, CDR2 YYNGEE. The CDR3 totals 15 residues. Written as DNA, the CDR3 is TGTGCCAGCAGCGTAGAACCAGGGTCGACTTATGGCTACACCTTC. Its translation is CASSVEPGSTYGYTF. The full variable domain, its missing parts supplied by reference TRBV9 and TRBJ1-2, is DSGVTQTPKHLITATGQRVTLRCSPRSGDLSVYWYQQSLDQGLQFLIQYYNGEERAKGNILERFSAQQFPDLHSELNLSSLELGDSALYFCASSVEPGSTYGYTFGSGTRLTVV.

CDR3 sequence: CASRRQYRDTEAFF. CDR3 DNA sequence: TGTGCCAGCAGACGACAGTACCGGGACACTGAAGCTTTCTTT. The chain links TRBV6-4 to TRBJ1-1; D might be TRBD1 (5 bases). Germline CDR1 and CDR2: MRHNA and SNTAGT. V was shortened by 6 bases and J by 3 bases, with 14 bases between the two germline ends. The CDR3 loop spans 14 amino acids.

This sequence joins TRBV20-1 and TRBJ2-1, with D unclear. Germline-derived CDR1 and CDR2 are DFQATT and SNEGSKA (reference sequence). The CDR3 runs to 10 residues. V was pared by 7 bases and J by 4 bases, with 5 bases between. The CDR3 DNA sequence: TGCAGTGTCGCGTACAATGAGCAGTTCTTC. Translation: CSVAYNEQFF.

V is TRBV11-1 and J is TRBJ2-3; D remains unclear. The length of the CDR3 is 15 residues. V lost 3 bases and J 6 bases, leaving 16 bases between the germline ends. CDR1 and CDR2 (germline): SGHAT, FQDESV (reference sequence). The CDR3 loop is CASSFDLPSRDTQYF. CDR3 DNA: TGTGCCAGCAGCTTCGACTTACCGTCGCGCGATACGCAGTATTTT.

The chain carries TRBV9 and TRBJ2-2; D perhaps matches TRBD1 (6 bases). V dropped 3 bases and J dropped 6 bases, with 15 bases sitting between them. The CDR3 is 15 residues long. Looked up from germline, CDR1 is SGDLS and CDR2 is YYNGEE. The CDR3 spells CASSAKAGVAGELFF. The CDR3 region has the DNA TGTGCCAGCAGCGCCAAGGCAGGGGTTGCCGGGGAGCTGTTTTTT.

The chain is built from TRBV12-5 and TRBJ2-3, with a possible D match to TRBD2 (5 bases). The V and J ends lost 4 bases and 4 bases respectively, with 6 bases between them. The CDR3 sequence is 12 residues long. Germline CDR1 LGHNT, CDR2 FRNRAP. The CDR3 nucleotides read TGTGCTAGTGGTTCGGAGGCAGATACGCAGTATTTT. Protein: CASGSEADTQYF.

The chain uses TRBV18 and TRBJ2-1; TRBD2 matches at 12 bases. This CDR3 comprises 21 residues. Germline CDR1 and CDR2: KGHSH and LQKENI. V was pared by 6 bases and J by 0 bases, with 18 bases of the junction left unmatched. CDR3 DNA sequence: TGTGCCAGCTCGCGTCCCCTTCTGACTAGCGGGAGCCGTCTCTCCTACAATGAGCAGTTCTTC. Its translation is CASSRPLLTSGSRLSYNEQFF.

The genes are TRBV10-3 and TRBJ2-7; 7 bases fit TRBD2. The V gene's germline CDR1 is ENHRY and CDR2 SYGVKD. This CDR3 comprises 14 residues. V shed 10 bases and J 1 base; nucleotides not matched to a gene: 10. The CDR3 protein is CATLPSGVSYEQYF. CDR3 DNA sequence: TGTGCCACCCTCCCCAGCGGGGTATCCTACGAGCAGTACTTC.

This chain connects TRBV4-3 to TRBJ1-6; the D gene is possibly TRBD1 (6 bases). Trimming removed 1 base from V and 9 bases from J, with 19 bases in between. The CDR3 is 17 residues long. The V gene's germline CDR1 is LGHNA and CDR2 YSLEER. CDR3 loop: CASSQVGLAGVGSPLHF. CDR3 in DNA: TGCGCCAGCAGCCAAGTAGGGTTGGCAGGGGTAGGTTCACCCCTCCACTTT.

The chain's CDR3 is CASSLGISTETYEQYF. In DNA, the CDR3 is TGCGCCAGCAGCTTGGGTATCTCGACGGAGACCTACGAGCAGTACTTC. The chain couples TRBV5-1 to TRBJ2-7, with D uncertain. The germline V gene encodes CDR1 SGHRS and CDR2 YFSETQ. V was clipped by 0 bases and J by 2 bases, with 15 bases between them. This CDR3 has 16 residues. Together with reference TRBV5-1 and TRBJ2-7, the CDR3 gives the full variable domain: KAGVTQTPRYLIKTRGQQVTLSCSPISGHRSVSWYQQTPGQGLQFLFEYFSETQRNKGNFPGRFSGRQFSNSRSEMNVSTLELGDSALYLCASSLGISTETYEQYFGPGTRLTVT.

The V gene is TRBV4-2, the J gene TRBJ2-1; the D is unclear. V was pared by 2 bases and J by 5 bases, with 10 bases between. CDR3 size: 14 residues. Germline V lookup: CDR1 LGHNA, CDR2 YNFKEQ. The CDR3 sequence is CASSQLVGDNEQFF. The CDR3 DNA sequence: TGTGCCAGCAGCCAACTAGTAGGTGACAATGAGCAGTTCTTC.

The table lists this clone with a count of one. This chain uses TRBV5-8 with TRBJ2-5, with TRBD1 matching 8 bases. The CDR3 consists of 15 residues. The trim removed 10 bases at V and 1 base at J, leaving 12 bases unmatched. Looked up from germline, CDR1 is SGHTS and CDR2 is YDEGEE. CDR3 in amino acids: CAGQNRGSGQETQYF. DNA for the CDR3: TGTGCCGGGCAAAACAGGGGGTCGGGCCAAGAGACCCAGTACTTC.

This clone occurred once. This rearrangement joins TRBV2 to TRBJ1-5; D might be TRBD1 (6 bases). Per germline, CDR1 SNHLY and CDR2 FYNNEI. The V and J ends lost 7 bases and 0 bases respectively, with 10 bases between them. The CDR3 covers 14 residues. The CDR3 loop is CASKTDSSNQPQHF. For the CDR3, the DNA is TGTGCCAGCAAGACGGACAGTAGCAATCAGCCCCAGCATTTT.